This T cell receptor beta chain appears in the sequencing data of a study of T-cell memory formation after mild COVID-19. This clonotype was found a few times. A single record per CDR3 protein comes from TCRdb applying MiXCR to the 5' RACE reads. This sample has some 320,000 distinct CDR3 sequences; less than 20% occur once, and the top ten carry under 25%. Trimming stripped 5 bases from V and 4 bases from J, with 12 bases between. Germline V gives CDR1 SGHVS, CDR2 FQNEAQ. There are 13 residues in the CDR3. Sequencing was performed on PBMCs or a T cell subset sorted from them (not recorded which). This sequence originates from a man between 18 and 29 years old who had mild COVID-19 (a few samples of this study predate the infection). Cell type and time point are not known. V and J are TRBV7-8 and TRBJ2-7; no firm D call. The CDR3 bases are TGTGCCAGCAGCCCACGGGTCGATTACGAGCAGTACGTC. This gives the protein CASSPRVDYEQYV.